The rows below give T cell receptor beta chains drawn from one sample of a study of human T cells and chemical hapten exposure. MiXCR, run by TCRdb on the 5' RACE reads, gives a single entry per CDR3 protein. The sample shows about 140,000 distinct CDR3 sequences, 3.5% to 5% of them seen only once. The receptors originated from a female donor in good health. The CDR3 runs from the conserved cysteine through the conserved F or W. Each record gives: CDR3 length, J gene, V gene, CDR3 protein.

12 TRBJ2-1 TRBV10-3 CASTTSLYEQFF
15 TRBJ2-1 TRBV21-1 CASRPGQGARNEQFF
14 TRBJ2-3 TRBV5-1 CASRWGETQDTQYF
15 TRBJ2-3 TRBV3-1 CASRGTTRCSDTQYF
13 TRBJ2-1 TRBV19 CASSIETIGEQFF
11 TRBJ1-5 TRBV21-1 CASSKTQPQHF
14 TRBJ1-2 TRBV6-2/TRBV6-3 CASILSGGADGYTF
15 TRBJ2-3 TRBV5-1 CASSQTVTSTDTQYF
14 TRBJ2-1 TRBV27 CASTRTSVSNEQFF
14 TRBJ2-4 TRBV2 CASKWELSGDIQYF
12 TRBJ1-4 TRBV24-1 CATSETGEKLFF
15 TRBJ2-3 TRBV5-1 CASSLTGTPGDTQYF
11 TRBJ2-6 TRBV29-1 CSVEAGGTGAF
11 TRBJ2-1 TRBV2 CASYAGHEQFF
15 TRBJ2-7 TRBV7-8 CASSLVRDISYEQYF
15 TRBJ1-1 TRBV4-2 CASSQDWTASTEAFF
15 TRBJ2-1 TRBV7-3 CASSETPSSYNEQFF